Listed here are 18 T cell receptor beta chains from one sample, sequenced in a study of cytomegalovirus exposure and HLA in healthy donors. Primers for the PCR totalled 60 Vbeta and 13 Jbeta. This table comes from immunoSEQ multiplex PCR, and its TCRdb copy is limited to in-frame clones, with some not included. The sample holds 110,000 or so clones, around 80% seen once. Material: PBMCs. Every receptor here comes from a female donor in good health and CMV-seronegative.

This clone appeared a single time. The chain is built from TRBV2 and TRBJ2-1; a weak D match, TRBD2 (5 bases). The V end was cut by 4 bases, the J end by 1 base, with 8 bases between. CDR1 is SNHLY, CDR2 FYNNEI, per germline. The CDR3 is 14 amino acids. The CDR3 sequence: CASSGTRSYNEQFF. The CDR3 region has the DNA TGTGCCAGCAGTGGAACTAGGTCCTACAATGAGCAGTTCTTC.

The chain joins TRBV7-9 to TRBJ1-3; no firm D call. Germline V lookup: CDR1 SEHNR, CDR2 FQNEAQ (reference sequence). V lost 7 bases, J lost 0 bases, and 16 bases lay in between. This CDR3 is 16 amino acids long. The DNA for the CDR3 is TGTGCCAGCACCTCCCAAGACATCAGCTCTGGAAACACCATATATTTT. It yields the protein CASTSQDISSGNTIYF.

Regarding this clone: An end of the junction differs from the germline gene, which may be a read error. The chain recombines TRBV11-2 with TRBJ1-6; D is undetermined. The CDR3 is 18 amino acids. Looked up from germline, CDR1 is SGHAT and CDR2 is FQNNGV. The CDR3 DNA sequence: TGTGCCAGCAGCTTGCCCCCGCAACCGAGCTCCTATAGTTCACCCCTCCACTTT. The encoded protein is CASSLPPQPSSYSSPLHF.

The chain is built from TRBV11-2 and TRBJ2-5, with 8 bases fitting TRBD2. Germline trimming cut 1 base from V and 2 bases from J; bases unmatched to any gene: 6. Germline V gene lookup returns CDR1 SGHAT and CDR2 FQNNGV. There are 16 residues in the CDR3. Written as DNA, the CDR3 is TGTGCCAGCAGCTTAGTTCCGCGGGGGGCTCAAGAGACCCAGTACTTC. Translation gives CASSLVPRGAQETQYF.

This chain uses TRBV7-8 with TRBJ2-2, with 9 nucleotides matching TRBD2. The length of the CDR3 is 16 residues. CDR1 is SGHVS and CDR2 is FQNEAQ in the germline V gene. V was pared by 1 base and J by 6 bases, with 6 bases of the junction left unmatched. CDR3 loop: CASSLGLAALSGELFF. In nucleotides, the CDR3 is TGTGCCAGCAGCTTAGGACTAGCGGCGTTGTCCGGGGAGCTGTTTTTT.

This chain links TRBV11-2 with TRBJ2-1; 9 positions agree with TRBD2. Per germline, CDR1 SGHAT and CDR2 FQNNGV. The CDR3 contains 15 residues. The ends lost 1 base at V and 7 bases at J; junction bases unmatched: 5. This chain's CDR3 is CASSLASGGWNEQFF. The CDR3 DNA follows: TGTGCCAGCAGCTTAGCGAGCGGGGGGTGGAATGAGCAGTTCTTC.

The genes are TRBV7-2 and TRBJ2-1; weak D call: TRBD1 (6 bases). There are 13 residues in the CDR3. Germline-derived CDR1 and CDR2 are SGHTA and FQGNSA. Trimming took off 5 bases at V and 5 bases at J, with 10 bases between the two ends. CDR3 loop: CASSVEGDNEQFF. For the CDR3, the DNA is TGTGCCAGCAGCGTCGAGGGGGACAATGAGCAGTTCTTC.

The chain combines TRBV19 with TRBJ2-3; 8 positions match TRBD2. The CDR3 sequence is 14 residues long. J gave up 9 bases and V 10 bases, and 15 bases lay outside the gene matches. The V gene's germline CDR1 is LNHDA and CDR2 SQIVND (reference sequence). The CDR3 nucleotides read TGTGCCACTAAACTTAGCGGGGCTTGGAGGACGCAGTATTTT. Translation: CATKLSGAWRTQYF.

The V call is TRBV14, the J call TRBJ2-7; possibly TRBD2 for D (5 bases). The CDR3 length is 13 residues. The V gene's germline CDR1 is SGHDN and CDR2 FVKESK. Trimming pared 1 base from V and 4 bases from J, leaving 8 bases between. The CDR3 spells CASSQGGRYEQYF. Written as DNA, the CDR3 is TGTGCCAGCAGCCAAGGCGGGCGTTACGAGCAGTACTTC.

The chain links TRBV19 to TRBJ1-6; 9 nucleotides agree with TRBD1. Germline CDR1 reads LNHDA; CDR2 reads SQIVND (reference sequence). This CDR3 region has 15 residues. With V trimmed by 2 bases and J by 7 bases, 3 bases remained unmatched. The CDR3 loop is CASSISGTGNSPLHF. CDR3 DNA: TGTGCCAGTAGTATATCCGGGACAGGGAATTCACCCCTCCACTTT.

V is TRBV9 and J is TRBJ2-3, with D uncertain. Germline CDR1 reads SGDLS; CDR2 reads YYNGEE. Trimming removed 3 bases from V and 2 bases from J, with 13 bases in between. The CDR3 has 15 residues. The CDR3 sequence is CASSGSLRVTDTQYF. CDR3 coding DNA: TGTGCCAGCAGCGGGTCACTACGGGTCACAGATACGCAGTATTTT.

The genes are TRBV10-2 and TRBJ1-3; no definite D call. The CDR3 extends over 15 amino acids. The ends were cut back, 3 bases at V and 4 bases at J, with 13 bases in the middle. CDR1 and CDR2 from the germline V gene are WSHSY and SAAADI. CDR3 sequence reads: CASSESRRGGNTIYF. The CDR3 coding sequence is TGCGCCAGCAGTGAATCACGCCGGGGAGGAAACACCATATATTTT.

This chain joins TRBV28 and TRBJ2-1; D remains ambiguous. This CDR3 has 12 residues. Germline V gene data show CDR1 as MDHEN and CDR2 as SYDVKM. Trimming removed 6 bases from V and 9 bases from J, with 12 bases in between. CDR3 sequence reads: CASSLEVTEQFF. DNA for the CDR3: TGTGCCAGCAGCCTTGAGGTGACTGAGCAGTTCTTC.

This rearrangement joins TRBV14 to TRBJ2-1; 14 nucleotides agree with TRBD2. The V gene's germline CDR1 is SGHDN and CDR2 FVKESK. After removal of 0 bases from V and 4 bases from J, the junction contained 2 bases not matched to a gene. This CDR3 is 17 amino acids long. This CDR3 reads CASSQDRLAGGYNEQFF. CDR3 nucleotides: TGTGCCAGCAGCCAAGATAGACTAGCGGGGGGGTACAATGAGCAGTTCTTC.

There are a few counts of this clone. The V gene is TRBV7-3, the J gene TRBJ1-1, with D tentatively TRBD1 (6 bases). Trimming shortened V by 1 base and J by 5 bases, and 11 bases separated the two germline ends. CDR1 and CDR2 from the germline V gene are SGHTA and FQGTGA. This CDR3 comprises 14 residues. The CDR3 reads CASSLNREGTEAFF. The CDR3 region has the DNA TGTGCCAGCAGCTTAAACAGGGAGGGTACTGAAGCTTTCTTT.

The chain uses TRBV6-5 and TRBJ1-2, with 8 bases lining up with TRBD1. The ends lost 0 bases at V and 4 bases at J; junction bases unmatched: 4. CDR1 is MNHEY and CDR2 is SVGAGI in the germline V gene. The CDR3 covers 15 residues. CDR3 region: CASSYSAGTGYGYTF. CDR3 bases: TGTGCCAGCAGTTACTCCGCCGGGACAGGCTATGGCTACACCTTC.

This chain links TRBV10-2 with TRBJ2-5; 14 bases are shared with TRBD2. Trimming cost V 5 bases and J 5 bases; bases outside gene matches: 7. The CDR3 is made up of 16 amino acids. The germline V gene encodes CDR1 WSHSY and CDR2 SAAADI. CDR3 bases: TGCGCCAGCAGTCCGACTAGCGGGGGGGCCCCGGAGACCCAGTACTTC. It encodes CASSPTSGGAPETQYF.

V usage is TRBV27 and J usage is TRBJ2-7; D may be TRBD1 (6 bases). The CDR3 is made up of 15 amino acids. V lost 5 bases, J lost 2 bases, and 16 bases lay in between. The germline V gene has CDR1 MNHEY and CDR2 SMNVEV (reference sequence). CDR3 sequence reads: CASSPLDRLAYEQYF. The CDR3 DNA reads as TGTGCCAGCAGTCCCCTCGACAGGTTAGCCTACGAGCAGTACTTC.